Each of the 10 T cell receptor beta chains below was sequenced from the same sample in a study of T-cell reconstitution after alpha-beta-depleted transplantation in children. TCRbeta library construction was performed incorporating unique molecular identifiers. TCRdb independently ran MiXCR on the PCR reads; one entry per CDR3 protein. The sample has some 550,000 distinct CDR3 sequences, around 16% seen once; the top ten hold over 3%. The material sequenced was PBMCs from the stem cell graft donor, taken from the stem cell graft. These receptor sequences come from a human donor who donated a stem cell graft to a child with acute lymphoblastic leukemia.

This clonotype was seen only a few times. V is TRBV5-1 and J is TRBJ2-3; 7 bases map to TRBD1. V was pared by 7 bases and J by 5 bases, with 7 bases of the junction left unmatched. Looked up from germline, CDR1 is SGHRS and CDR2 is YFSETQ. The CDR3 totals 13 residues. The CDR3 sequence: CASRWTGEDTQYF. The CDR3 bases are TGCGCCAGCCGTTGGACAGGCGAAGATACGCAGTATTTT. The variable domain in full, completed from reference TRBV5-1 and TRBJ2-3, reads KAGVTQTPRYLIKTRGQQVTLSCSPISGHRSVSWYQQTPGQGLQFLFEYFSETQRNKGNFPGRFSGRQFSNSRSEMNVSTLELGDSALYLCASRWTGEDTQYFGPGTRLTVL.

V and J are TRBV5-1 and TRBJ1-1; D gene uncertain. This CDR3 is built from 14 residues. CDR1 and CDR2 from the germline V gene are SGHRS and YFSETQ. V dropped 2 bases and J dropped 3 bases, with 11 bases sitting between them. The CDR3 reads CASSFGEGHTEAFF. For the CDR3, the DNA is TGCGCCAGCAGCTTCGGGGAAGGGCACACTGAAGCTTTCTTT.

CDR3 loop: CASSPLQGLGYTF. In DNA form, the CDR3 reads TGTGCCAGCAGTCCCCTCCAGGGGCTTGGCTACACCTTC. The rearrangement uses TRBV12-3 or TRBV12-4 and TRBJ1-2; possible D gene TRBD1, 6 bases. V lost 5 bases to trimming and J lost 7 bases, with 14 bases between them. This CDR3 comprises 13 residues.

The genes are TRBV4-1 and TRBJ2-3; TRBD2 agrees at 11 bases. Germline CDR1 and CDR2: MGHRA and YSYEKL. Unmatched junction bases numbered 8, after V lost 2 bases and J lost 7 bases. The CDR3 has 16 amino acids. CDR3 coding DNA: TGCGCCAGCAGCCAAAGGTTGACTAGCGGGATGAATACGCAGTATTTT. Translated, it gives CASSQRLTSGMNTQYF.

This clonotype turned up a few times. V and J are TRBV20-1 and TRBJ2-3; 7 bases line up with TRBD2. This CDR3 contains 11 residues. V lost 6 bases and J lost 7; bases outside the gene matches: 4. Germline lookup yields CDR1 DFQATT and CDR2 SNEGSKA (reference sequence). In nucleotides, the CDR3 is TGCAGTGCCCTTAGCGGGTATACGCAGTATTTT. Its translation is CSALSGYTQYF.

The CDR3 loop reads CASSSDLSSYNEQFF. The CDR3 DNA is TGCGCCAGCAGCTCGGACTTGTCCTCCTACAATGAGCAGTTCTTC. This chain uses TRBV5-1 with TRBJ2-1; possibly TRBD2 for D (5 bases). Trimming cost V 3 bases and J 0 bases, with 10 bases left between them. CDR1 and CDR2 from the germline V gene are SGHRS and YFSETQ. The CDR3 spans 15 residues.

The sample holds many counts of this clonotype. The CDR3 nucleotides read TGTGCCAGCAGTCCAGACGGGGGAAACTACGAGCAGTACTTC. The encoded protein is CASSPDGGNYEQYF. The chain combines TRBV27 with TRBJ2-7; D may be TRBD2 (6 bases). CDR3 size: 14 residues. Trimming removed 5 bases at V and 3 bases at J, with 14 bases between. Germline V gene sequence: CDR1 MNHEY, CDR2 SMNVEV (reference sequence).

This clonotype was recorded a few times. The chain combines TRBV20-1 with TRBJ1-2; 8 positions match TRBD1. In germline, CDR1 is DFQATT, CDR2 SNEGSKA (reference sequence). This CDR3 comprises 13 residues. Unmatched junction bases numbered 9, after V lost 6 bases and J lost 6 bases. The CDR3 here is CSAAGTGENGYTF. The DNA for the CDR3 is TGCAGTGCCGCAGGGACAGGAGAGAATGGCTACACCTTC.

The chain uses TRBV5-1 and TRBJ1-5; no reliable D call. Germline-derived CDR1 and CDR2 are SGHRS and YFSETQ. This CDR3 spans 18 amino acids. Trimming shortened V by 0 bases and J by 2 bases, and 18 bases separated the two germline ends. Here the CDR3 DNA reads TGCGCCAGCAGCTTGGCCCCAACTTCTCAAGGGCGCAATCAGCCCCAGCATTTT. This translates into CASSLAPTSQGRNQPQHF.

The chain combines TRBV24-1 with TRBJ1-1, with a weak D call TRBD1 (6 bases). The germline CDR1 and CDR2 sequences are KGHDR and SFDVKD. This CDR3 region has 16 residues. V was clipped by 7 bases and J by 4 bases, with 21 bases between them. The CDR3 is CATRDHSTDRSTEAFF. The CDR3 bases are TGTGCCACCAGAGATCACTCCACCGACAGGTCCACTGAAGCTTTCTTT.